This record covers a single T cell receptor (beta chain). Its cognate antigen has yet to be identified. No base quality values were provided; no much bigger clone lies one nucleotide off. This sample's time point label indicates: baseline before oral tofacitinib. Peripheral blood and lesional scalp punch biopsies were obtained from patients with alopecia areata. PBMCs were isolated by density centrifugation and stained for CD3, CD4 and CD8, after which CD4+ and CD8+ T cells were sorted on a FACSAria. V trim: 6 bases; J trim: 4 bases; unmatched bases: 10. The CDR3 measures 14 amino acids from cysteine to phenylalanine. The read is trimmed to its CDR3 DNA, 42 bases read in frame from base 1. CDR1 and CDR2 are drawn from the germline V gene: SQVTM, ANQGSEA. This specimen comes from a study of CD8+ T cells in alopecia areata listed by TCRdb under 2018. Some background on the complete study: The treated patients took part in an open-label pilot trial in which moderate-to-severe alopecia areata was treated with oral tofacitinib at 5 to 10 mg twice daily. Tofacitinib was given for 6 to 18 months, followed by 6 months of follow-up off drug to assess delayed response and recurrence. In both human patients and the C3H/HeJ mouse model, the study applied high-throughput TCRbeta sequencing to look at T cell clonal expansion in alopecia areata. Scalp tissue and sorted CD4+ and CD8+ peripheral blood T cells from patchy and totalis/universalis alopecia areata patients and from healthy controls were covered by human TCRbeta sequencing. Tofacitinib-treated patients had biopsies at baseline and at 4 and 24 weeks of treatment, with a later scalp biopsy in several patients. Clonality in the scalp was compared among normal scalp (n=4), patchy alopecia areata scalp (n=8), and alopecia totalis/universalis scalp (n=8). The RNA source kit depended on sample type: the PAXgene miRNA kit for fixed scalp, the miRNeasy kit for PBMCs, and the RNeasy kit for mouse skin. TCRbeta CDR3 regions were amplified by immunoSEQ multiplex PCR with 35 Vbeta forward and 13 Jbeta reverse primers. Results the study describes overall, beyond this receptor: Shared TCR sequences between patients were less evident than in mice, which may be partly attributable to HLA diversity in the patient population. Lesional scalp, especially in alopecia totalis/universalis, showed higher clonality and more expanded CD8+ clones than normal scalp, suggesting antigenic drive. Scalp TCR repertoire analysis is complicated because resident alphabeta T cells in normal human skin are also sequenced, whereas mouse skin is dominated by gammadelta T cells.

The method behind the library was the immunoSEQ multiplex PCR assay. To provide template for TCR sequencing, every sample had RNA extracted and reverse transcribed into cDNA. SuperScript III was used to make first-strand cDNA, primed with a 2:1 mix of oligo-dT and random hexamers. Amplification bias was assessed with a synthetic immune receptor repertoire, and residual bias was removed computationally. In the authors' own workflow: Raw reads were preprocessed for error removal, and CDR3 was defined according to IMGT conventions as running from the conserved cysteine to phenylalanine. Clonality was calculated as 1 minus Shannon entropy normalized by log2 of the number of productive unique TCRs. Scalp TCRbeta sequences were cross-referenced with sorted blood CD4 and CD8 repertoires so that the CD4 or CD8 identity of scalp clones could be inferred. As stored in TCRdb, this immuneACCESS dataset retains in-frame rearrangements with V and J assigned. A fraction of the clones does not appear; measured against another copy, unresolved V genes explain less than half of the discrepancy, and the remainder lacks a known reason. That table furnishes V, J and clone size, whereas the DNA furnished D and trimming. The sample table contains around 140,000 clones; only one count was recorded for 40% to 65% of them. The ten top clones hold 0.95% to 1% of the sample.

The TCR sequence derives from a human donor with alopecia areata. The source was CD4+ T cells sorted from blood, collected at week 0. This receptor chain uses TRBV29-1 and TRBJ2-5; TRBD1 lines up with 8 middle nucleotides. The bases are TGCAGCGTGATCCAGGGGGCTGGTGGAGAGACCCAGTACTTC. The translation is CSVIQGAGGETQYF.